The subject of this entry is one T cell receptor (beta chain). Sequencing used immunoSEQ multiplex PCR; TCRdb keeps in-frame clones, though not all of them. The sample comprises tens of thousands of clones, about 90% of which are singletons, and around 0.7% rests with the top ten. This sample was taken from a study of T cell changes during pregnancy in multiple sclerosis. The CDR3 length is 15 residues. Germline loops: CDR1 ENHRY, CDR2 SYGVKD. This receptor was obtained from a female donor in good health, enrolled as a control in a pregnancy study. The rearrangement joins TRBV10-3 to TRBJ2-5, with 7 nucleotides matching TRBD1. Near its end, the DNA agrees better with TRBJ2-7, so the J call may be wrong. Here the sequenced sample was CD4+ T cells from peripheral blood mononuclear cells, taken in the second trimester of pregnancy. The CDR3 reads CAIRPRDSNSYEQYF. The CDR3 nucleotides read TGTGCCATCAGACCCCGGGACAGCAACTCCTACGAGCAGTACTTC.